The 16 T cell receptor beta chains listed next were all sequenced from one sample in a study of hypomethylating agent response in myelodysplastic syndrome. Repertoires were generated with immunoSEQ multiplex PCR, while TCRdb's copy carries only in-frame clones and drops some. The data contain a few thousand clones, 80% to 90% of them singletons. The sample in question was bone marrow, obtained before or after starting hypomethylating agent treatment for myelodysplastic syndrome (not recorded which). The receptor set was obtained from a human donor with myelodysplastic syndrome.

The chain joins TRBV5-1 to TRBJ1-4; D remains unclear. In germline, CDR1 is SGHRS, CDR2 YFSETQ. The germline V and J ends were trimmed by 4 bases and 0 bases, with 7 bases remaining between them. This CDR3 contains 14 residues. CDR3 protein: CASSPVATNEKLFF. The CDR3 nucleotides are TGCGCCAGCAGCCCGGTAGCAACTAATGAAAAACTGTTTTTT.

The chain employs TRBV27 and TRBJ2-2; D call uncertain. The V and J ends lost 0 bases and 5 bases respectively, with 19 bases between them. The CDR3 loop spans 18 amino acids. Germline V gene sequence: CDR1 MNHEY, CDR2 SMNVEV (reference sequence). CDR3 DNA: TGTGCCAGCAGTTTATCGTTGGGTTGGGGTGGCCCGACCGGGGAGCTGTTTTTT. Translated: CASSLSLGWGGPTGELFF.

V and J are TRBV6-1 and TRBJ1-2; no clear D. Looked up from germline, CDR1 is MNHNS and CDR2 is SASEGT. CDR3 length: 11 residues. Trimming removed 9 bases at V and 3 bases at J, with 8 bases between. The chain's CDR3 is CASGRDYGYTF. In DNA, the CDR3 is TGTGCCAGTGGACGGGACTATGGCTACACCTTC.

This chain connects TRBV5-6 to TRBJ2-1; 9 nucleotides line up with TRBD1. Trimming at V came to 3 bases and at J to 14 bases, leaving 12 bases not matched to a gene. CDR3 length equals 14 residues. Germline V gene sequence: CDR1 SGHDT, CDR2 YYEEEE. CDR3 loop: CASSSLLGQGREFF. CDR3 nucleotide sequence: TGTGCCAGCAGCTCTTTACTCGGACAGGGGAGGGAGTTCTTC.

The chain has TRBV7-9 and TRBJ2-2; D perhaps matches TRBD1 (5 bases). Germline CDR1 reads SEHNR; CDR2 reads FQNEAQ (reference sequence). The germline V and J ends were trimmed by 1 base and 5 bases, with 8 bases remaining between them. This CDR3 region has 14 residues. The CDR3 DNA is TGTGCCAGCAGCTTAGAGGGGATAACCGGGGAGCTGTTTTTT. The encoded protein is CASSLEGITGELFF. Filled out from reference TRBV7-9 and TRBJ2-2, the complete variable domain reads DTGVSQNPRHKITKRGQNVTFRCDPISEHNRLYWYRQTLGQGPEFLTYFQNEAQLEKSRLLSDRFSAERPKGSFSTLEIQRTEQGDSAMYLCASSLEGITGELFFGEGSRLTVL.

The chain links TRBV5-6 to TRBJ1-1; D not resolved. Looked up from germline, CDR1 is SGHDT and CDR2 is YYEEEE. Trimming removed 0 bases at V and 2 bases at J, with 5 bases between. The CDR3 is 13 amino acids. The CDR3: CASSLGTNTEAFF. The CDR3 nucleotides read TGTGCCAGCAGCTTGGGAACAAACACTGAAGCTTTCTTT.

The chain couples TRBV7-2 to TRBJ2-3, with D perhaps being TRBD1 or TRBD2 (6 bases each). With 3 bases removed from V and 3 bases from J, the gap between germline ends came to 13 bases. CDR1 is SGHTA and CDR2 is FQGNSA in the germline V gene. The CDR3 loop spans 15 amino acids. The CDR3 is CASSFMGGRTDTQYF. CDR3 DNA: TGTGCCAGCAGCTTTATGGGGGGCAGAACAGATACGCAGTATTTT.

The gene calls are TRBV19 and TRBJ1-1, with 8 bases fitting TRBD1. The CDR3 loop spans 16 amino acids. Germline values: CDR1 LNHDA, CDR2 SQIVND (reference sequence). The V gene end was trimmed by 9 bases and the J gene end by 5 bases; junction bases not matched to a gene: 17. The DNA for the CDR3 is TGTGCCAGCCTTGACGCCTCAGGGGGCGTATGGACTGAAGCTTTCTTT. Translated: CASLDASGGVWTEAFF.

This chain connects TRBV2 to TRBJ2-1; no clear D gene. Looked up from germline, CDR1 is SNHLY and CDR2 is FYNNEI. V lost 3 bases, J lost 1 base, and 4 bases lay in between. The CDR3 length is 13 residues. CDR3 loop: CASSDWSYNEQFF. The CDR3 DNA reads TGTGCCAGCAGTGATTGGTCCTACAATGAGCAGTTCTTC.

The chain joins TRBV5-1 to TRBJ2-7; the D gene is possibly TRBD2 (7 bases). The germline V and J ends were trimmed by 0 bases and 3 bases, with 16 bases remaining between them. Germline V CDR1 and CDR2: SGHRS, YFSETQ. This CDR3 is built from 16 residues. CDR3 loop: CASSLDLGGAGYEQYF. The CDR3 nucleotides are TGCGCCAGCAGCTTGGACCTGGGGGGGGCCGGCTACGAGCAGTACTTC.

V gene TRBV7-9 combines with J gene TRBJ1-4; D may be TRBD1 (5 bases). V lost 2 bases, J lost 3 bases, and 16 bases lay in between. CDR3 length equals 17 residues. Germline assignment: CDR1 SEHNR and CDR2 FQNEAQ (reference sequence). The CDR3 region is CASSLSFGAGSNEKLFF. CDR3 in DNA: TGTGCCAGCAGCTTAAGTTTTGGGGCCGGGTCTAATGAAAAACTGTTTTTT. The whole variable domain, filled in from reference TRBV7-9 and TRBJ1-4, reads DTGVSQNPRHKITKRGQNVTFRCDPISEHNRLYWYRQTLGQGPEFLTYFQNEAQLEKSRLLSDRFSAERPKGSFSTLEIQRTEQGDSAMYLCASSLSFGAGSNEKLFFGSGTQLSVL.

This chain joins TRBV14 and TRBJ2-1; D is ambiguous. V gave up 4 bases and J gave up 7 bases, with 14 bases separating them. Germline CDR1 and CDR2: SGHDN and FVKESK. The CDR3 spans 14 residues. CDR3 amino acids: CASSLTSPGNEQFF. CDR3 bases: TGTGCCAGCAGCCTGACCAGTCCCGGGAATGAGCAGTTCTTC.

This clone turned up a few times. V is TRBV5-4 and J is TRBJ1-6, with 8 nucleotides matching TRBD1. The CDR3 runs to 14 residues. The germline V gene has CDR1 SGHNT and CDR2 YYREEE (reference sequence). Losses at the gene ends were 5 bases for V and 6 bases for J; bases not matched to a gene: 4. The CDR3 reads CASRQGQANSPLHF. The CDR3 nucleotides are TGTGCCAGCAGACAGGGACAGGCTAATTCACCCCTCCACTTT.

J is TRBJ1-1 and V is TRBV5-1; 8 bases line up with TRBD1. The CDR3 is made up of 17 amino acids. The J segment lost 4 bases and the V segment lost 7 bases, leaving 18 bases of the junction unmatched. Germline CDR1 and CDR2: SGHRS and YFSETQ. CDR3 in amino acids: CASEGGQGARWGTEAFF. CDR3 in DNA: TGCGCCAGCGAAGGAGGGCAGGGGGCGAGGTGGGGCACTGAAGCTTTCTTT.

The V call is TRBV2, the J call TRBJ1-3; a possible D gene is TRBD1 (6 bases). Deletions cut 5 bases from V and 0 bases from J, with 11 bases between. The germline V gene encodes CDR1 SNHLY and CDR2 FYNNEI. This CDR3 spans 15 amino acids. The CDR3 spells CASSSWTDSGNTIYF. CDR3 in DNA: TGTGCCAGCAGTTCTTGGACAGACTCTGGAAACACCATATATTTT.

The V gene is TRBV5-1, the J gene TRBJ2-3; 11 bases match TRBD2. From germline, CDR1 is SGHRS and CDR2 YFSETQ. V was pared by 4 bases and J by 2 bases, with 6 bases of the junction left unmatched. This CDR3 spans 16 amino acids. CDR3 bases: TGCGCCAGCAGCCCCGGGACTAGCGGAATCACAGATACGCAGTATTTT. Translating it yields CASSPGTSGITDTQYF.